The entry below gives a single T cell receptor (beta chain) sequence along with its context. Its antigen is as yet unknown. The sample is drawn from a study of chemoradiotherapy in HPV16-positive cancers. CDR3 length: 14 amino acids. Trimming left V 11 bases short and J 6 bases short, with 20 bases between. Germline CDR1 reads MDHEN; CDR2 reads SYDVKM. Method: immunoSEQ multiplex PCR; TCRdb's copy keeps in-frame clones and lacks some. The data show a few thousand clones, with 93% seen just once and 4.3% held by the top ten. Study-wide results and caveats: Functional assays defining HPV-specific T cells used only a couple of HPV16-positive patients. In HPV16-positive patients, HPV-responsive T-cell expansion tracked better recurrence-free survival. Candidate HPV-specific clones and E7-related TCR motifs grew in tumor during treatment.

Over chemoradiotherapy, repertoires were sampled more than once. This chain connects TRBV28 to TRBJ2-1; TRBD2 is a possible D gene (7 bases). This TCR came from a human donor with HPV-associated anogenital cancer. The sample was gathered from a patient who underwent chemoradiotherapy. CDR3 sequence: CAGRSRGGRNEQFF. CDR3 in DNA: TGTGCCGGGCGTTCTAGGGGGGGGCGCAATGAGCAGTTCTTC.